This T cell receptor (beta chain) emerged from a study of OX40 agonist ivuxolimab in advanced cancers. Study-level background: Ivuxolimab was a fully human IgG2 agonistic monoclonal antibody targeting the costimulatory receptor OX40 (CD134). Intravenous ivuxolimab was administered to patients every 2 weeks at six dose levels: 0.01, 0.1, 0.3, 1.5, 3 and 10 mg/kg. Of the approximately 50 dose-escalation patients, hepatocellular carcinoma was present in about 20, melanoma in around 15, renal cell carcinoma in 9 and head and neck cancer in 9. A male proportion of 82.7% and a mean age of around 60 years, ranging from roughly 23 to 90, were recorded for the dose-escalation cohort. Prior anti-PD-1, anti-PD-L1 or anti-CTLA-4 therapy was permitted, and checkpoint inhibitors had been received by roughly 40% of dose-escalation patients. Three dose-escalation patients achieved partial responses, one with hepatocellular carcinoma and two with cutaneous melanoma. The purpose of peripheral TCRbeta sequencing was to test whether ivuxolimab changed TCR sequence diversity and led to clonal T-cell expansion. The paper describes the monotherapy dose-escalation part (N ≈ 49 patients) of the phase I trial of ivuxolimab.

Patients with a history of autoimmune disease or receiving systemic immunosuppression were excluded from the trial. Peripheral blood for TCR sequencing was collected from all dose cohorts at baseline, on cycle 4 day 1, and on cycle 7 day 1. Samples came from an open-label, multicenter, first-in-human phase I dose-escalation trial of ivuxolimab. Adults with locally advanced or metastatic melanoma, renal cell carcinoma, hepatocellular carcinoma or head and neck squamous cell carcinoma were enrolled in the trial. Before TCR sequencing, CD4+ and CD8+ T cells were separately sorted from peripheral blood. In the germline V gene, CDR1 corresponds to ENHRY and CDR2 to SYGVKD. Measured from the cysteine to the phenylalanine, the CDR3 is 13 residues long. Just the 39-base CDR3 DNA is kept, in frame starting at base 1. V loses 3 bases of germline sequence and J loses 8 bases, and the interval between the two ends is 13 bases.

About this clone: Its antigen remains unidentified. Nothing much larger sits one base from this clone, and base qualities are not available.

Genomic DNA was isolated from the sorted cells so that the TCRbeta CDR3 region could be sequenced. The immunoSEQ Assay was used to sequence the TCRbeta CDR3 regions. What TCRdb holds here is the immuneACCESS table cut down to in-frame rearrangements. Part of the clones is not present; checked against another copy, under half of the missing clones reflect an unresolved V gene, and the others are unexplained. This sample lists about 69,000 clones; nearly 90% were detected once. The ten top clones hold 8% to 11% of the sample. Summary of the overall study and its limitations: After ivuxolimab, CD8+ T cells had more expanded clones than CD4+ T cells on average. The antigen specificity of the clonally expanded peripheral T cells was not determined. At doses from 0.1 to 3.0 mg/kg, clonal expansion was seen in both CD4+ and CD8+ blood T cells between baseline and week 6. In partial responders in the 0.1-3.0 mg/kg groups, normalized peripheral clonal expansion was found to be among the lowest, especially among CD8+ T cells. Low levels of normalized T-cell clonal expansion were also seen in some patients who did not respond.

The sequenced sample was CD4+ or CD8+ T cells sorted from blood, obtained in a trial of the OX40 agonist ivuxolimab. The origin of this receptor is an adult with an advanced solid tumor such as melanoma, head and neck, liver or kidney cancer. The rearrangement joined TRBV10-3 to TRBJ1-2; 5 matching bases give a weak D call of TRBD1. Here the CDR3 is given as CAISEVHRDGYTF. The nucleotides read TGTGCCATCAGTGAAGTACACCGGGACGGCTACACCTTC.